This T cell receptor beta chain emerged from a study of CXCR3-negative and CXCR3-positive naive CD8 T cells (dated by TCRdb to about 2019). For the wider study: In total, 130 million to 150 million TRB reads were obtained, which works out to roughly 1.5 +/- 0.3 million reads per library. The diversity and physicochemical repertoire analyses included roughly ten donors pooled from two independent experiments. For the TRBV-TRBJ cluster analysis, the naive subsets came from 5 or 6 donors, while the memory cells came from 3 donors.

About this clonotype itself: Its antigen is currently not known.

For sequencing, a NextSeq 550 was employed. The Human TCR Profiling Kit (MiLaboratory) was used to prepare UMI-labeled 5' RACE TRB cDNA libraries. The full amount of extracted RNA was used for cDNA synthesis, and the full amount of resulting cDNA was used for PCR amplification. Libraries were prepared in parallel with an identical number of PCR cycles. Turning to the authors' computational methods: With a requirement of at least two reads per UMI, MIGEC and MiXCR extracted about 52,000 +/- 9,100 unique UMI-labeled TRB cDNA molecules per library. On average, each library contained approximately 40,000 +/- 10,000 functional in-frame TRB CDR3 nucleotide clonotypes without stop codons. Diversity metrics, including normalized Shannon-Wiener and Chao1, were computed in VDJtools after downsampling to 5000 UMI-labeled TRB molecules per sample. For the central five CDR3 residues, VDJtools calculated physicochemical properties weighted by clonotype size, namely interaction energy, strength, volume and Kidera factor 4. Following TCRdb reprocessing, every CDR3 protein sequence forms one entry, and DNA is not provided. In this record, the V and J calls reflect TCRdb's handling and not the investigators' own analysis. The data table for this sample lists 45,000 to 55,000 distinct CDR3 sequences. Together, the top ten hold approximately 16% of the sample.

There are 18 amino acids in the CDR3, from cysteine to phenylalanine inclusive. The DNA is not on file. Based on the germline V gene, the CDR1 and CDR2 sequences are MGHDK and SYGVNS. For each CD8+ T cell subset, flow sorting was done in triplicate, and roughly 310,000 cells per subset went directly into RLT lysis buffer. Using standard density gradient centrifugation, peripheral blood mononuclear cells were isolated from buffy coats. Total RNA was extracted from sorted cells with an RNeasy Mini Kit. Beyond this particular receptor, the publication reports: Freshly isolated PBMCs were used for most assays because CXCR3 expression partially decreased after cryopreservation. Both naive subsets had comparably high repertoire diversity, while memory CD8+ T cells had much lower repertoire diversity. Because surface CD5, which is linked to self-reactivity in mice, was comparable between the naive subsets, TCR interaction strength was also inferred from TRB CDR3 physicochemical properties. TRBV-TRBJ usage was similar between naive CXCR3-negative and CXCR3-positive cells from the same donor, while memory cells showed distinct patterns.

Sequencing input: memory CD8+ T cells from blood. The cell subset or site label on this specimen signifies: conventional CD8+ memory T cells (TMEM), sorted as controls. The clonotype originates from a human donor in good health. Some clones in this sample may be carry-over from other donors' samples. The chain links TRBV25-1 with TRBJ2-3; TCRdb's assignment of TRBD2 cannot be checked, as there is no DNA. The CDR3 here reads CASSELWSDSGSTDTQYF.